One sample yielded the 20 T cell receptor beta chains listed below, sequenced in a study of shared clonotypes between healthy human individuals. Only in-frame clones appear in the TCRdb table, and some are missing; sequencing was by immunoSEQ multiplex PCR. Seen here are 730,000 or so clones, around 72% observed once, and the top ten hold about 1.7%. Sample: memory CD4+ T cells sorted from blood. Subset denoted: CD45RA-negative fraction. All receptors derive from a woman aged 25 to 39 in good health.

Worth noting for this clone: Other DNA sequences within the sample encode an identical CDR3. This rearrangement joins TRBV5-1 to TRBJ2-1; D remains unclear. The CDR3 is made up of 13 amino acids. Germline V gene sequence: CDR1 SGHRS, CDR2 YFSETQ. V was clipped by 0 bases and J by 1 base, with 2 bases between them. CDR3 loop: CASSLGSYNEQFF. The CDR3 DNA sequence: TGCGCCAGCAGCTTGGGGTCCTACAATGAGCAGTTCTTC.

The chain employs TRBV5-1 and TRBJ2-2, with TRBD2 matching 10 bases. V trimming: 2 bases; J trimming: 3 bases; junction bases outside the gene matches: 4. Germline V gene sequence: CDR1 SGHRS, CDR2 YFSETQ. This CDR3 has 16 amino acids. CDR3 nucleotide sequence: TGCGCCAGCAGCTTAGCGGGAGGGCCGGACACCGGGGAGCTGTTTTTT. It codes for CASSLAGGPDTGELFF.

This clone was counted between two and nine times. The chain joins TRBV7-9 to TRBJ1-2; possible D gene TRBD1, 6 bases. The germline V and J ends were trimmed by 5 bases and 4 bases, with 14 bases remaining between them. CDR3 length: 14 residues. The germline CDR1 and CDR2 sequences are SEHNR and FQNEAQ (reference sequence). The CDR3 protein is CASSLNTGIYGYTF. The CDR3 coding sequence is TGTGCCAGCAGCCTAAACACAGGGATCTATGGCTACACCTTC. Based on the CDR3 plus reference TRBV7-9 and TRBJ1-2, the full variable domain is DTGVSQNPRHKITKRGQNVTFRCDPISEHNRLYWYRQTLGQGPEFLTYFQNEAQLEKSRLLSDRFSAERPKGSFSTLEIQRTEQGDSAMYLCASSLNTGIYGYTFGSGTRLTVV.

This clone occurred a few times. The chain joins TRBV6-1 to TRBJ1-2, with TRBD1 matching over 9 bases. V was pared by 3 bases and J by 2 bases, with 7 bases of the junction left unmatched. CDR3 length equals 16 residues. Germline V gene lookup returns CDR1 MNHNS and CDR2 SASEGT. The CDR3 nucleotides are TGTGCCAGCAGTGAGGTCGGGACAGGGTTAAACTATGGCTACACCTTC. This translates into CASSEVGTGLNYGYTF.

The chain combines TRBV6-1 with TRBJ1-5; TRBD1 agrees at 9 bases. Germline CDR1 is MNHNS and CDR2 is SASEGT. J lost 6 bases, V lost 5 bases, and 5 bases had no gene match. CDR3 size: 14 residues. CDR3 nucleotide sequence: TGTGCCAGCAGTAGGACAGGGGAAAGTCAGCCCCAGCATTTT. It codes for CASSRTGESQPQHF.

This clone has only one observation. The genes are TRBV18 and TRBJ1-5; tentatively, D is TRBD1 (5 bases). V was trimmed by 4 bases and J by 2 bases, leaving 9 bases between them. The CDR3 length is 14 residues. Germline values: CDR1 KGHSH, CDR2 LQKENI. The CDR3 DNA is TGTGCCAGCTCACTTCAGGGACGCAATCAGCCCCAGCATTTT. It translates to CASSLQGRNQPQHF.

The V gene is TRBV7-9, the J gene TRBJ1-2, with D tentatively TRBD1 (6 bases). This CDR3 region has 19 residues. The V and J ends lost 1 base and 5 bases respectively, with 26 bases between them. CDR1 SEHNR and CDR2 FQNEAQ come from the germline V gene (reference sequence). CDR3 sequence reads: CASSLVRHLIPRGGYGYTF. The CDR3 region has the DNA TGTGCCAGCAGCTTAGTTCGGCATCTAATACCCAGGGGAGGGTATGGCTACACCTTC. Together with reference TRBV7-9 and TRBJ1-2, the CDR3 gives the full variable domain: DTGVSQNPRHKITKRGQNVTFRCDPISEHNRLYWYRQTLGQGPEFLTYFQNEAQLEKSRLLSDRFSAERPKGSFSTLEIQRTEQGDSAMYLCASSLVRHLIPRGGYGYTFGSGTRLTVV.

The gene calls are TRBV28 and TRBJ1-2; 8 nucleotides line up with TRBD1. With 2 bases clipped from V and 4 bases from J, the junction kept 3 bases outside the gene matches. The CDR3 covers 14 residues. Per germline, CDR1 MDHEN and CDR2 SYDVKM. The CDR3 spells CASSLEGTGYGYTF. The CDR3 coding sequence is TGTGCCAGCAGTTTAGAGGGGACAGGCTATGGCTACACCTTC.

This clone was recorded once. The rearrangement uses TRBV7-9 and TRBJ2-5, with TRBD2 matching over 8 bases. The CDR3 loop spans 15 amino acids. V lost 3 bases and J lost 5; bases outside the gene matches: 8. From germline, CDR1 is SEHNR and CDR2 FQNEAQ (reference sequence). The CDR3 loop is CASSFYRSSGETQYF. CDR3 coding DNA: TGTGCCAGCAGCTTTTATAGGTCTAGCGGGGAGACCCAGTACTTC.

The CDR3 nucleotides read TGTGCCTGGAGTATCGACAGGGTGCGGCACATTCAGTACTTC. As protein: CAWSIDRVRHIQYF. V usage is TRBV30 and J usage is TRBJ2-4; 7 nucleotides agree with TRBD1. The CDR3 has 14 residues. From germline, CDR1 is GTSNPN and CDR2 SVGIG (reference sequence). Unmatched junction bases numbered 9, after V lost 2 bases and J lost 8 bases.

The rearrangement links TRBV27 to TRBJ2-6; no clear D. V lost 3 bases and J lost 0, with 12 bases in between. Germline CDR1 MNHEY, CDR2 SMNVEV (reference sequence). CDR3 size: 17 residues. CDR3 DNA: TGTGCCAGCAGTTTCAGCTTATCTAGCTCTGGGGCCAACGTCCTGACTTTC. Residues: CASSFSLSSSGANVLTF.

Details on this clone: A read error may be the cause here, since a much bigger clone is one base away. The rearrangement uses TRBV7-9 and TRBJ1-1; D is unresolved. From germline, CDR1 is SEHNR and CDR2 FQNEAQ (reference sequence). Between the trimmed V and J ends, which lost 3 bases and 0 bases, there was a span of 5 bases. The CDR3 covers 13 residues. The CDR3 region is CASSFRMNTEAFF. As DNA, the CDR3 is TGTGCCAGCAGCTTCCGTATGAACACTGAAGCTTTCTTT.

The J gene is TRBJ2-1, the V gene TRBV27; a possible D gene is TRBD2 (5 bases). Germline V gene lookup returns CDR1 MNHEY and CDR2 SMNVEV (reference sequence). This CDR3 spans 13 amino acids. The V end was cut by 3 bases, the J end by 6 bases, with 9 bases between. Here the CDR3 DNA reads TGTGCCAGCAGTTTTGTGGAGGTCAATGAGCAGTTCTTC. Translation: CASSFVEVNEQFF.

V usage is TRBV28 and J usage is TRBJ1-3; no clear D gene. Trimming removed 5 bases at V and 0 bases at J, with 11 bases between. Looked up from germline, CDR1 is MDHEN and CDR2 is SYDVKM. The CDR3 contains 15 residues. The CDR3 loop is CASSQTGYSGNTIYF. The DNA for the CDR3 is TGTGCCAGCAGTCAAACTGGCTACTCTGGAAACACCATATATTTT.

The CDR3 region is CASSFGGAAKNIQYF. The DNA for the CDR3 is TGCGCCAGCAGCTTTGGAGGGGCGGCCAAAAACATTCAGTACTTC. V and J are TRBV5-1 and TRBJ2-4; TRBD2 might be the D (6 bases). The CDR3 spans 15 residues. Germline-derived CDR1 and CDR2 are SGHRS and YFSETQ. V lost 2 bases, J lost 1 base, and 10 bases lay in between. Combining the CDR3 with reference TRBV5-1 and TRBJ2-4 gives the whole variable domain KAGVTQTPRYLIKTRGQQVTLSCSPISGHRSVSWYQQTPGQGLQFLFEYFSETQRNKGNFPGRFSGRQFSNSRSEMNVSTLELGDSALYLCASSFGGAAKNIQYFGAGTRLSVL.

The CDR3 region has the DNA TGTGCCAGCTCCCCAACCCCCTCTAGCACAGATACGCAGTATTTT. Translated, it gives CASSPTPSSTDTQYF. J is TRBJ2-3 and V is TRBV18; D is undetermined. The CDR3 has 15 residues. V shed 6 bases and J shed 0 bases, with 13 bases lying between them. Germline CDR1 is KGHSH and CDR2 is LQKENI.

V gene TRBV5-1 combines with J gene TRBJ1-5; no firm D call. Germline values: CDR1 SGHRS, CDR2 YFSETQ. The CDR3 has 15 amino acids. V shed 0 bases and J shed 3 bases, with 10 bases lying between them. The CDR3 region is CASSLVPDHNQPQHF. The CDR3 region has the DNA TGCGCCAGCAGCTTGGTTCCAGACCACAATCAGCCCCAGCATTTT.

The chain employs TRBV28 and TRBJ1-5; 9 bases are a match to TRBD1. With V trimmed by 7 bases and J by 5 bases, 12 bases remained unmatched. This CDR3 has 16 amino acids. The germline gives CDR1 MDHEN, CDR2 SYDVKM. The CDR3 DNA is TGTGCCAGCATGTCCACCGGGACAGGGAAGGATCAGCCCCAGCATTTT. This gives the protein CASMSTGTGKDQPQHF.

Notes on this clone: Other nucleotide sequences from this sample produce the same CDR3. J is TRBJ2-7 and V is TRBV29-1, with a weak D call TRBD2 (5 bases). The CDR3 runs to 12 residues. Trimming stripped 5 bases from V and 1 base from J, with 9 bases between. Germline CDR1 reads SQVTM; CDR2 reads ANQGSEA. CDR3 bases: TGCAGCGTTACCGGGGATTCCTACGAGCAGTACTTC. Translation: CSVTGDSYEQYF.

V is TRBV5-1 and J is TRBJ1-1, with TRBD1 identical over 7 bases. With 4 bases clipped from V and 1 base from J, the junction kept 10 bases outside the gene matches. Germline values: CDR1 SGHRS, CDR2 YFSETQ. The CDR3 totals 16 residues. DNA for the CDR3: TGCGCCAGCAGCGGGGGGTATGGGACAGCGAACACTGAAGCTTTCTTT. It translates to CASSGGYGTANTEAFF.